Following are 14 T cell receptor beta chains from one sample sequenced in a study of shared T cell receptors in the human thymus. Some clones are missing from TCRdb's copy, which holds only in-frame ones; the method was immunoSEQ multiplex PCR. The sample has 600,000 to 900,000 clones, 80% to 90% seen once. The same data also went into a second study, on human thymus T cells.

Sample: thymocytes. These receptors all come from a girl under three years old with a congenital heart defect.

The rearrangement joins TRBV28 to TRBJ1-3, with D possibly being TRBD1 (6 bases). This CDR3 is 15 amino acids long. Germline V gene sequence: CDR1 MDHEN, CDR2 SYDVKM. Trimming took 3 bases from V and 9 from J, leaving 18 bases between them. This chain's CDR3 is CASSLVKGVRGTIYF. The CDR3 region has the DNA TGTGCCAGCAGTTTGGTCAAGGGGGTGCGCGGCACCATATATTTT.

V and J are TRBV5-1 and TRBJ2-7; the D gene is possibly TRBD1 (6 bases). The germline gives CDR1 SGHRS, CDR2 YFSETQ. This CDR3 comprises 14 residues. Trimming took off 7 bases at V and 9 bases at J, with 23 bases between the two ends. CDR3 DNA: TGCGCCAGCTGCGAAGGGCAGGGGACGTCCGGGCAGTACTTC. It yields the protein CASCEGQGTSGQYF.

The chain links TRBV6-5 to TRBJ1-1, with 7 bases identical to TRBD1. Germline-derived CDR1 and CDR2 are MNHEY and SVGAGI. The ends lost 6 bases at V and 0 bases at J; junction bases unmatched: 7. CDR3 length: 15 amino acids. In DNA, the CDR3 is TGTGCCAGCAGCCAATCTGGACAGGTGAACACTGAAGCTTTCTTT. Its translation is CASSQSGQVNTEAFF.

The V call is TRBV5-8, the J call TRBJ1-1; D perhaps matches TRBD1 (5 bases). Per germline, CDR1 SGHTS and CDR2 YDEGEE. CDR3 length: 16 amino acids. V lost 4 bases and J lost 1, with 17 bases in between. The CDR3, as DNA: TGTGCCAGCAGCCTGGTACAGGCGGCCGAGAACACTGAAGCTTTCTTT. Protein product: CASSLVQAAENTEAFF.

The chain has TRBV19 and TRBJ1-5; TRBD1 agrees at 9 bases. The CDR3 totals 17 residues. The ends lost 5 bases at V and 4 bases at J; junction bases unmatched: 12. Germline loops: CDR1 LNHDA, CDR2 SQIVND (reference sequence). The DNA of the CDR3 is TGTGCCAGTAGTCCGGAAAGACAGGGGGGCTTAAATCAGCCCCAGCATTTT. Translation: CASSPERQGGLNQPQHF. Combining the CDR3 with reference TRBV19 and TRBJ1-5 gives the whole variable domain DGGITQSPKYLFRKEGQNVTLSCEQNLNHDAMYWYRQDPGQGLRLIYYSQIVNDFQKGDIAEGYSVSREKKESFPLTVTSAQKNPTAFYLCASSPERQGGLNQPQHFGDGTRLSIL.

This chain uses TRBV9 with TRBJ1-1; the match to TRBD1 covers 8 bases. The germline V gene encodes CDR1 SGDLS and CDR2 YYNGEE. V was pared by 3 bases and J by 5 bases, with 6 bases of the junction left unmatched. This CDR3 comprises 14 residues. The CDR3 spells CASSEDREGTEAFF. DNA for the CDR3: TGTGCCAGCAGCGAGGACAGGGAGGGGACTGAAGCTTTCTTT.

This clone is a singleton in its sample. This chain links TRBV9 with TRBJ2-1; the match to TRBD1 covers 9 bases. Germline V CDR1 and CDR2: SGDLS, YYNGEE. The length of the CDR3 is 19 residues. V lost 4 bases and J lost 14; bases outside the gene matches: 28. The CDR3 coding sequence is TGTGCCAGCAGCCCAAACCGGGGACAGGGAACCTTAACCCCCCCAGCAGAGTTCTTC. This encodes CASSPNRGQGTLTPPAEFF.

This chain uses TRBV2 with TRBJ2-5; a weak D match, TRBD2 (6 bases). The CDR3 has 16 amino acids. The ends were cut back, 3 bases at V and 5 bases at J, with 19 bases in the middle. Germline loops: CDR1 SNHLY, CDR2 FYNNEI. For the CDR3, the DNA is TGTGCCAGCAGTGAGAGGGGATTCGGGGGTAGGGAGACCCAGTACTTC. Its protein is CASSERGFGGRETQYF.

The chain couples TRBV7-2 to TRBJ1-1; 9 positions match TRBD1. V dropped 5 bases and J dropped 1; count of bases not matched to a gene: 11. Germline V gives CDR1 SGHTA, CDR2 FQGNSA. The CDR3 contains 17 residues. The CDR3 loop is CASSQTDRGGENTEAFF. The CDR3 DNA is TGTGCCAGCAGCCAGACGGACAGGGGAGGAGAGAACACTGAAGCTTTCTTT. Filled out from reference TRBV7-2 and TRBJ1-1, the complete variable domain reads GAGVSQSPSNKVTEKGKDVELRCDPISGHTALYWYRQSLGQGLEFLIYFQGNSAPDKSGLPSDRFSAERTGGSVSTLTIQRTQQEDSAVYLCASSQTDRGGENTEAFFGQGTRLTVV.

V is TRBV28 and J is TRBJ1-5, with 8 bases lining up with TRBD1. CDR1 is MDHEN and CDR2 is SYDVKM in the germline V gene. The CDR3 runs to 22 residues. V shed 3 bases, J shed 0 bases, and the junction held 22 bases outside the gene matches. CDR3 loop: CASSLGKDREARYTYSNQPQHF. Here the CDR3 DNA reads TGTGCCAGCAGTTTGGGTAAGGACAGGGAGGCGCGTTATACTTATAGCAATCAGCCCCAGCATTTT. The full variable domain, completed using reference TRBV28 and TRBJ1-5, is DVKVTQSSRYLVKRTGEKVFLECVQDMDHENMFWYRQDPGLGLRLIYFSYDVKMKEKGDIPEGYSVSREKKERFSLILESASTNQTSMYLCASSLGKDREARYTYSNQPQHFGDGTRLSIL.

The CDR3 bases are TGTGCCAGCAGTTTATCGATAATGGGGGGGTCAGATACGCAGTATTTT. Translated: CASSLSIMGGSDTQYF. The chain carries TRBV27 and TRBJ2-3; TRBD2 matches at 7 bases. Germline lookup yields CDR1 MNHEY and CDR2 SMNVEV (reference sequence). CDR3 size: 16 residues. V lost 0 bases to trimming and J lost 4 bases; unmatched junction nucleotides: 7.

The gene calls are TRBV27 and TRBJ1-1, with a tentative D call TRBD1 (5 bases). Looked up from germline, CDR1 is MNHEY and CDR2 is SMNVEV (reference sequence). CDR3 length: 15 amino acids. Trimming removed 6 bases at V and 2 bases at J, with 16 bases between. The CDR3 loop is CASRGEGRDNTEAFF. DNA for the CDR3: TGTGCCAGCAGGGGGGAGGGACGGGACAACACTGAAGCTTTCTTT.

The chain employs TRBV13 and TRBJ1-2; tentatively, D is TRBD1 (6 bases). In germline, CDR1 is PRHDT, CDR2 FYEKMQ (reference sequence). Trimming took off 5 bases at V and 2 bases at J, with 27 bases between the two ends. The CDR3 loop spans 19 amino acids. The CDR3 coding sequence is TGTGCCAGCAGCCCGGCTCCGGGACAAGTCCTTCCCTTCAACTATGGCTACACCTTC. As protein: CASSPAPGQVLPFNYGYTF.

The rearrangement links TRBV27 to TRBJ2-5; 8 bases are shared with TRBD2. With the DNA end fitting TRBJ2-7 better, the J assignment may be wrong. The CDR3 length is 14 residues. Germline CDR1 MNHEY, CDR2 SMNVEV (reference sequence). The CDR3 is CASSGGTNSYEQYF. CDR3 in DNA: TGTGCCTCTTCGGGGGGGACAAATTCCTACGAGCAGTACTTC.